This TCR beta chain was captured by sequencing in a study of CD8 T cells in Susac syndrome. RNA was extracted with the RNeasy kit, and a quantity of about 0.5 to 1 ug was reverse transcribed using random hexamers. TCRdb called the immunoSEQ multiplex PCR reads again in MiXCR, with one record for every CDR3 protein. The repertoire consists of about 190,000 distinct CDR3 sequences, with roughly 95% occurring once and the leading ten covering around 0.093%. The CDR3 is made up of 14 amino acids. CDR1 and CDR2 from the germline V gene are DFQATT and SNEGSKA (reference sequence). Matched for age and sex, the controls were healthy donors.

The source of this sequence is a human donor in good health. Material for sequencing was CD4+ T cells from PBMCs. This rearrangement joins TRBV20-1 to TRBJ2-5; D possibly uses TRBD1 or TRBD2 (5 bases each). CDR3 in amino acids: CSNLRGRGLETQYF. Here the CDR3 DNA reads TGCAGCAACCTTCGGGGACGGGGTTTGGAGACCCAGTACTTC.